These 11 T cell receptor beta chains came from one sample sequenced in a study of T-cell reconstitution after alpha-beta-depleted transplantation in children. Researchers prepared the TCRbeta library using unique molecular identifiers, the study reports. TCRdb redid the calling of the PCR reads with MiXCR, one entry per CDR3 protein. Among about 110,000 distinct CDR3 sequences listed, approximately 6.9% were seen once. Sequenced here: PBMCs, mostly from graft donor cells, sampled 360 days after TCRalphabeta/CD19-depleted stem cell transplant. These receptors came from a male patient between 2 and 15 years old who had a stem cell transplant for acute lymphoblastic leukemia, so the T cells may come from the graft donor.

This clonotype has a handful of counts. The V gene is TRBV6-6, the J gene TRBJ1-5; D perhaps matches TRBD1 (5 bases). This CDR3 region has 13 residues. Germline V gene lookup returns CDR1 MNHNY and CDR2 SVGAGI (reference sequence). With 3 bases removed from V and 7 bases from J, the gap between germline ends came to 10 bases. CDR3 coding DNA: TGTGCCAGCAGTTATCAGGGAGGCCAGCCCCAGCATTTT. Translated, it gives CASSYQGGQPQHF.

The chain joins TRBV7-6 to TRBJ2-7; 8 bases fit TRBD1. The CDR3 has 15 residues. V dropped 4 bases and J dropped 2; count of bases not matched to a gene: 7. The germline gives CDR1 SGHVS, CDR2 FNYEAQ. The CDR3: CASSSREQGAYEQYF. The CDR3 DNA reads as TGTGCCAGCAGCTCAAGGGAACAGGGGGCCTACGAGCAGTACTTC.

This clonotype came up many times. This chain links TRBV20-1 with TRBJ1-1, with 7 bases lining up with TRBD1. The CDR3 consists of 13 residues. Per germline, CDR1 DFQATT and CDR2 SNEGSKA (reference sequence). Germline trimming cut 5 bases from V and 5 bases from J; bases unmatched to any gene: 8. The CDR3 coding sequence is TGCAGTGCTCCCAGACAGGGAGGGACTGAAGCTTTCTTT. Its translation is CSAPRQGGTEAFF.

In this sample, this clonotype turned up many times. The chain couples TRBV5-1 to TRBJ2-7; 9 nucleotides agree with TRBD1. Germline CDR1 is SGHRS and CDR2 is YFSETQ. CDR3 size: 14 residues. With V trimmed by 3 bases and J by 5 bases, 6 bases remained unmatched. The CDR3 DNA reads as TGCGCCAGCAGCTCCCGGGACAGGGCCCACGAGCAGTACTTC. Encoded protein: CASSSRDRAHEQYF.

A few counts support this clonotype. The chain employs TRBV28 and TRBJ1-5; D unclear. Germline V lookup: CDR1 MDHEN, CDR2 SYDVKM. V lost 10 bases to trimming and J lost 5 bases, with 21 bases between them. This CDR3 has 15 residues. CDR3 coding DNA: TGTGCCACCGATCACAGTGCGAGCGGGTATCAGCCCCAGCATTTT. This encodes CATDHSASGYQPQHF.

This clonotype turned up a few times. The J gene is TRBJ1-1, the V gene TRBV6-5, with D tentatively TRBD1 (6 bases). The germline V gene has CDR1 MNHEY and CDR2 SVGAGI. The CDR3 is 14 amino acids. The V end lost 0 bases, the J end lost 5 bases, and 10 bases lay between the germline ends. CDR3 residues: CASSYSAGETEAFF. In nucleotides, the CDR3 is TGTGCCAGCAGTTACTCGGCAGGGGAGACTGAAGCTTTCTTT.

The sample holds many counts of this clonotype. CDR3 DNA sequence: TGCGCCAGCAGCCAAAGAGGCCCCGGGACAGGATTAAATTCACCCCTCCACTTT. It translates to CASSQRGPGTGLNSPLHF. The V and J genes are TRBV4-1 and TRBJ1-6; 8 bases match TRBD1. Losses at the gene ends were 2 bases for V and 7 bases for J; bases not matched to a gene: 13. Germline V CDR1 and CDR2: MGHRA, YSYEKL. The CDR3 spans 18 residues.

The chain has TRBV27 and TRBJ2-7; 12 bases agree with TRBD2. The germline V gene has CDR1 MNHEY and CDR2 SMNVEV (reference sequence). The CDR3 is 16 residues long. V was clipped by 4 bases and J by 7 bases; unmatched bases: 11. The CDR3 reads CASSSLRLAGVEEQYF. The CDR3 bases are TGTGCCAGCAGTTCCCTCCGACTAGCGGGAGTAGAGGAGCAGTACTTC.

This clonotype was seen a handful of times. The V and J genes are TRBV6-1 and TRBJ2-7; 9 bases are a match to TRBD1. The CDR3 sequence is 13 residues long. The germline V gene encodes CDR1 MNHNS and CDR2 SASEGT. Losses at the gene ends were 7 bases for V and 4 bases for J; bases not matched to a gene: 5. Here the CDR3 DNA reads TGTGCCAGCACTGGGGACAGGGATTACGAGCAGTACTTC. This gives the protein CASTGDRDYEQYF.

This clonotype has ten or more counts. The gene calls are TRBV29-1 and TRBJ2-2; D might be TRBD1 (6 bases). Germline loops: CDR1 SQVTM, CDR2 ANQGSEA. The CDR3 is 15 amino acids. V was trimmed by 1 base and J by 3 bases, leaving 12 bases between them. The chain's CDR3 is CSVEGTEPYTGELFF. The CDR3 nucleotides are TGCAGCGTTGAAGGGACAGAGCCGTACACCGGGGAGCTGTTTTTT.

This clonotype was seen repeatedly, ten times or more. The gene calls are TRBV7-9 and TRBJ2-5; the D is unclear. The CDR3 is made up of 16 amino acids. V shed 3 bases and J shed 2 bases, with 16 bases lying between them. The germline gives CDR1 SEHNR, CDR2 FQNEAQ (reference sequence). For the CDR3, the DNA is TGTGCCAGCAGCTTGACGGGCCCCCGGCGACAAGAGACCCAGTACTTC. Protein sequence: CASSLTGPRRQETQYF.